This passage covers 30 T cell receptor beta chains from one sample sequenced in a study of blood T cells in healthy people across ages. Through a sample-barcoded 5' primer and a J-beta primer mix, a second PCR was run for about 6 to 11 cycles. MiXCR, run by TCRdb on the 5' RACE reads, gives a single entry per CDR3 protein. The sample carries 1,300,000 or so distinct CDR3 sequences, approximately 59% recorded once. The source material was blood. All receptors come from a man younger than 30 in good health.

This clonotype was recorded once. The junction differs from germline at one of its ends, possibly a read error. V gene TRBV7-9 combines with J gene TRBJ1-2; D perhaps matches TRBD1 (6 bases). In germline, CDR1 is SEHNR, CDR2 FQNEAQ (reference sequence). The CDR3 consists of 14 residues. As DNA, the CDR3 is TGTGCCAGCAGCCTGGGCGGGGACACCTATGGCTGCACCTTC. Its translation is CASSLGGDTYGCTF.

This clonotype turned up a few times. The genes are TRBV29-1 and TRBJ2-7; 7 nucleotides agree with TRBD1. The junction had 12 bases not matched to a gene; V was cut back by 3 bases and J by 7 bases. Germline values: CDR1 SQVTM, CDR2 ANQGSEA. The CDR3 contains 14 residues. In DNA form, the CDR3 reads TGCAGCGTTGATAGGTACTCGACAGGGCGGGAGCAGTACTTC. It codes for CSVDRYSTGREQYF.

There are a few counts of this clonotype. This chain joins TRBV7-9 and TRBJ2-6; no firm D call. The CDR3 is made up of 18 amino acids. Germline values: CDR1 SEHNR, CDR2 FQNEAQ (reference sequence). The germline V and J ends were trimmed by 4 bases and 0 bases, with 16 bases remaining between them. In DNA form, the CDR3 reads TGTGCCAGCAGCTCTCTCGTATTAAAGCCCTCTGGGGCCAACGTCCTGACTTTC. Protein: CASSSLVLKPSGANVLTF.

The rearrangement uses TRBV6-5 and TRBJ2-1, with D possibly being TRBD2 (5 bases). CDR3 size: 16 residues. Germline V lookup: CDR1 MNHEY, CDR2 SVGAGI. V was pared by 0 bases and J by 4 bases, with 13 bases between. In nucleotides, the CDR3 is TGTGCCAGCAGTTACTCGACCGGGGTCCCTTACAATGAGCAGTTCTTC. Its translation: CASSYSTGVPYNEQFF.

V gene TRBV10-3 combines with J gene TRBJ2-5; either TRBD1 or TRBD2 may supply D (5 bases each). The CDR3 is 13 residues long. Trimming removed 4 bases at V and 12 bases at J, with 18 bases between. Germline CDR1 reads ENHRY; CDR2 reads SYGVKD. Written as DNA, the CDR3 is TGTGCCATCAGTGCCGGGGACGGGGCATACGAGTACTTC. Its protein is CAISAGDGAYEYF.

The DNA of the CDR3 is TGTGCCAGCGGGCCGGGACTAGCGGGAGGGGAGTTCTTC. As protein: CASGPGLAGGEFF. The chain recombines TRBV14 with TRBJ2-1; 16 bases are shared with TRBD2. CDR3 length: 13 residues. V gave up 8 bases and J gave up 14 bases; unmatched junction bases: 6. Germline loops: CDR1 SGHDN, CDR2 FVKESK. The full variable domain, in which reference TRBV14 and TRBJ2-1 provide the parts outside the CDR3, is EAGVTQFPSHSVIEKGQTVTLRCDPISGHDNLYWYRRVMGKEIKFLLHFVKESKQDESGMPNNRFLAERTGGTYSTLKVQPAELEDSGVYFCASGPGLAGGEFFGPGTRLTVL.

The rearrangement uses TRBV7-9 and TRBJ2-7; D is perhaps TRBD1 or TRBD2 (5 bases each). The V gene's germline CDR1 is SEHNR and CDR2 FQNEAQ (reference sequence). The V and J ends lost 4 bases and 6 bases respectively, with 16 bases between them. CDR3 size: 14 residues. The chain's CDR3 is CASSYVRGGGEQYF. CDR3 DNA sequence: TGTGCCAGCAGCTACGTTCGGGGTGGGGGCGAGCAGTACTTC.

The chain joins TRBV20-1 to TRBJ2-7, with D perhaps matching TRBD2 (5 bases). Judging by the DNA end, TRBJ2-5 fits better; the J call may be wrong. CDR1 is DFQATT, CDR2 SNEGSKA, per germline (reference sequence). The CDR3 loop spans 15 amino acids. CDR3 protein: CSAREPGRGKETQYF. CDR3 coding DNA: TGCAGTGCTAGAGAGCCGGGGAGAGGCAAAGAGACCCAGTACTTC.

Comment on this clonotype: Possible read error: a much larger clone is one base away. V gene TRBV7-9 combines with J gene TRBJ1-6; D uncertain. The CDR3 extends over 14 amino acids. From germline, CDR1 is SEHNR and CDR2 FQNEAQ (reference sequence). CDR3 loop: CASSLGLSGSPPHF. DNA of the CDR3: TGTGCCAGCAGCTTGGGTTTGTCGGGGTCACCCCCCCACTTT.

The chain is built from TRBV7-8 and TRBJ2-3; possibly TRBD1 or TRBD2 for D (5 bases each). CDR3 size: 15 residues. Germline V gene sequence: CDR1 SGHVS, CDR2 FQNEAQ. Trimming stripped 4 bases from V and 5 bases from J, with 16 bases between. CDR3 nucleotide sequence: TGTGCCAGCAGCTCGGGGCTACCTCTCATAGATACGCAGTATTTT. This gives the protein CASSSGLPLIDTQYF.

The V call is TRBV4-1, the J call TRBJ2-7, with no clear D. V was cut by 1 base and J by 2 bases, with 6 bases left in between. Per germline, CDR1 MGHRA and CDR2 YSYEKL. This CDR3 has 13 amino acids. For the CDR3, the DNA is TGCGCCAGCAGCCAAGTTCTGGCCTACGAGCAGTACTTC. This gives the protein CASSQVLAYEQYF.

This sequence joins TRBV18 and TRBJ2-7; 12 nucleotides agree with TRBD2. The CDR3 is 21 amino acids. J gave up 2 bases and V 4 bases, and 21 bases lay outside the gene matches. The V gene's germline CDR1 is KGHSH and CDR2 LQKENI. In nucleotides, the CDR3 is TGTGCCAGCTCACGTCGAGGGAGTTCGACTAGCGGGAGTATAGACCCCTACGAGCAGTACTTC. Amino acids: CASSRRGSSTSGSIDPYEQYF. Using reference TRBV18 and TRBJ2-7 for the parts outside the CDR3, the full variable domain is NAGVMQNPRHLVRRRGQEARLRCSPMKGHSHVYWYRQLPEEGLKFMVYLQKENIIDESGMPKERFSAEFPKEGPSILRIQQVVRGDSAAYFCASSRRGSSTSGSIDPYEQYFGPGTRLTVT.

This rearrangement joins TRBV29-1 to TRBJ1-1; TRBD1 might be the D (6 bases). The germline V gene has CDR1 SQVTM and CDR2 ANQGSEA. V lost 3 bases, J lost 4 bases, and 18 bases lay in between. This CDR3 contains 15 residues. CDR3 in amino acids: CSVDGVGGVTTEAFF. CDR3 nucleotide sequence: TGCAGCGTTGATGGGGTAGGGGGGGTAACCACTGAAGCTTTCTTT.

V is TRBV27 and J is TRBJ2-5, with D uncertain. The DNA matches TRBJ2-7 better at its end, which makes the J call doubtful. This CDR3 has 17 residues. The germline V gene has CDR1 MNHEY and CDR2 SMNVEV (reference sequence). CDR3 sequence: CASSLRAPQGFANEQYF. The CDR3 nucleotides are TGTGCCAGCAGTTTACGGGCGCCACAAGGATTCGCGAACGAGCAGTACTTC.

This clonotype was counted between two and nine times. This rearrangement joins TRBV2 to TRBJ2-1; D call uncertain. Per the germline V gene, CDR1 is SNHLY and CDR2 is FYNNEI. This CDR3 spans 13 amino acids. Trimming removed 5 bases at V and 6 bases at J, with 11 bases between. For the CDR3, the DNA is TGTGCCAGCAGTCCCGAGACGGGCAATGAGCAGTTCTTC. Translating gives CASSPETGNEQFF.

This clonotype was seen a few times. The chain recombines TRBV10-1 with TRBJ2-7; possible D gene TRBD1, 5 bases. Germline CDR1 reads WNHNN; CDR2 reads SYGVQD (reference sequence). The CDR3 has 15 amino acids. V was trimmed by 8 bases and J by 3 bases, leaving 20 bases between them. CDR3 region: CASPAPGPFIYEQYF. CDR3 DNA sequence: TGCGCCAGCCCCGCCCCAGGGCCTTTTATCTACGAGCAGTACTTC.

This clonotype was counted a few times. V usage is TRBV7-2 and J usage is TRBJ2-3; D remains ambiguous. The germline gives CDR1 SGHTA, CDR2 FQGNSA. CDR3 length equals 13 residues. The V gene lost 1 base and the J gene lost 11 bases, with 13 bases spanning the gap. As DNA, the CDR3 is TGTGCCAGCAGCTTAGATAGGAGCTTCGAGCAGTATTTT. Its protein product is CASSLDRSFEQYF. Together with reference TRBV7-2 and TRBJ2-3, the CDR3 gives the full variable domain: GAGVSQSPSNKVTEKGKDVELRCDPISGHTALYWYRQSLGQGLEFLIYFQGNSAPDKSGLPSDRFSAERTGGSVSTLTIQRTQQEDSAVYLCASSLDRSFEQYFGPGTRLTVL.

The chain has TRBV4-1 and TRBJ2-5; D possibly corresponds to TRBD1 (5 bases). The germline V gene encodes CDR1 MGHRA and CDR2 YSYEKL. The germline V and J ends were trimmed by 2 bases and 4 bases, with 14 bases remaining between them. The CDR3 is 15 residues long. CDR3 nucleotide sequence: TGCGCCAGCAGCCAACGTCCAGGGCATGGAGAGACCCAGTACTTC. The encoded protein is CASSQRPGHGETQYF.

Only a few counts were recorded for this clonotype. The rearrangement uses TRBV21-1 and TRBJ2-7. TRBV21-1 is recorded as a pseudogene. The CDR3 is 13 amino acids. The CDR3 spells CASRKGSSYEQYF. CDR3 coding DNA: TGTGCCAGCAGGAAAGGGTCCTCCTACGAGCAGTACTTC.

The rearrangement uses TRBV2 and TRBJ2-7; the D is unclear. Germline CDR1 SNHLY, CDR2 FYNNEI. The CDR3 covers 13 residues. CDR3 coding DNA: TGTGCGATAAGGGCAGTAAGCTCCTACGAGCAGTACTTC. Amino acid sequence: CAIRAVSSYEQYF.

The rearrangement uses TRBV10-1 and TRBJ1-5; D unresolved. Germline CDR1 and CDR2: WNHNN and SYGVQD (reference sequence). V lost 2 bases to trimming and J lost 5 bases, with 7 bases between them. This CDR3 contains 13 residues. The CDR3 sequence: CASSEGLDQPQHF. In nucleotides, the CDR3 is TGCGCCAGCAGTGAGGGTTTAGATCAGCCCCAGCATTTT.

The gene calls are TRBV20-1 and TRBJ2-3, with 8 nucleotides matching TRBD1. Germline loops: CDR1 DFQATT, CDR2 SNEGSKA (reference sequence). The V and J ends lost 5 bases and 4 bases, in that order; junction bases with no gene match: 2. The CDR3 loop spans 12 amino acids. For the CDR3, the DNA is TGCAGTGCTTCACAGGGGGCAGATACGCAGTATTTT. Amino acid sequence: CSASQGADTQYF.

This clonotype came up many times. The V and J genes are TRBV20-1 and TRBJ2-7; 10 bases match TRBD2. This CDR3 spans 14 amino acids. Unmatched junction bases numbered 5, after V lost 5 bases and J lost 1 base. Germline values: CDR1 DFQATT, CDR2 SNEGSKA (reference sequence). CDR3 in DNA: TGCAGTGCTGGGCTAGCGGGAGATTCCTACGAGCAGTACTTC. Translated: CSAGLAGDSYEQYF.

This clonotype showed up just a few times. The chain is built from TRBV20-1 and TRBJ2-1, with TRBD2 identical over 9 bases. The CDR3 consists of 15 residues. V shed 6 bases, J shed 2 bases, and the junction held 8 bases outside the gene matches. Germline values: CDR1 DFQATT, CDR2 SNEGSKA (reference sequence). CDR3 coding DNA: TGCAGTGCGGATAGCGGGAGACAAACCTACAATGAGCAGTTCTTC. Its protein product is CSADSGRQTYNEQFF.

The chain is built from TRBV15 and TRBJ2-7, with TRBD1 matching over 8 bases. The J segment lost 3 bases and the V segment lost 4 bases, leaving 5 bases of the junction unmatched. The CDR3 sequence is 14 residues long. CDR1 and CDR2 (germline): LNHNV, YYDKDF (reference sequence). CDR3 region: CATSTPGGYYEQYF. CDR3 sequence (DNA): TGTGCCACCAGCACGCCAGGGGGCTACTACGAGCAGTACTTC.

This clonotype occurred once. This chain joins TRBV2 and TRBJ1-1, with D hard to call. The CDR3 length is 15 residues. Between the trimmed V and J ends, which lost 6 bases and 2 bases, there was a span of 16 bases. Germline V gives CDR1 SNHLY, CDR2 FYNNEI. CDR3 amino acids: CASRASQVTNTEAFF. CDR3 nucleotide sequence: TGTGCCAGCAGAGCAAGTCAAGTCACTAACACTGAAGCTTTCTTT. Combining the CDR3 with reference TRBV2 and TRBJ1-1 gives the whole variable domain EPEVTQTPSHQVTQMGQEVILRCVPISNHLYFYWYRQILGQKVEFLVSFYNNEISEKSEIFDDQFSVERPDGSNFTLKIRSTKLEDSAMYFCASRASQVTNTEAFFGQGTRLTVV.

The table lists this clonotype with a count of one. The V call is TRBV6-2 or TRBV6-3, the J call TRBJ2-1; TRBD2 matches 11 bases. V shed 0 bases and J 0 bases; nucleotides not matched to a gene: 7. This CDR3 region has 19 residues. CDR1 and CDR2 (germline): MNHEY, SVGEGT. CDR3 coding DNA: TGTGCCAGCAGTTACTCGGATAGCGGGGGGGTTGACTCCTACAATGAGCAGTTCTTC. Its protein product is CASSYSDSGGVDSYNEQFF.

On this clonotype itself: At one end, the junction sequence differs from germline, possibly due to a read error. The chain combines TRBV11-2 with TRBJ2-1; possible D gene TRBD1, 5 bases. CDR3 length: 13 residues. Per the germline V gene, CDR1 is SGHAT and CDR2 is FQNNGV. CDR3 in amino acids: CASSLTAYKEQFF. CDR3 bases: TGTGCCAGCAGCTTGACAGCTTACAAGGAGCAGTTCTTC.

This chain joins TRBV6-1 and TRBJ2-5; possibly TRBD1 for D (6 bases). V lost 7 bases and J 5 bases, leaving 14 bases between the germline ends. Germline-derived CDR1 and CDR2 are MNHNS and SASEGT. The CDR3 length is 13 residues. CDR3 amino acids: CASIPGTRETQYF. The CDR3 DNA reads as TGTGCCAGCATTCCCGGGACACGGGAGACCCAGTACTTC.

The V call is TRBV4-1, the J call TRBJ2-7, with D possibly called TRBD1 or TRBD2 (5 bases each). The CDR3 is 13 residues long. Trimming pared 3 bases from V and 3 bases from J, leaving 9 bases between. Germline V gene data show CDR1 as MGHRA and CDR2 as YSYEKL. CDR3 DNA: TGCGCCAGCAGCCAGGGACCCATCTACGAGCAGTACTTC. Its protein product is CASSQGPIYEQYF.